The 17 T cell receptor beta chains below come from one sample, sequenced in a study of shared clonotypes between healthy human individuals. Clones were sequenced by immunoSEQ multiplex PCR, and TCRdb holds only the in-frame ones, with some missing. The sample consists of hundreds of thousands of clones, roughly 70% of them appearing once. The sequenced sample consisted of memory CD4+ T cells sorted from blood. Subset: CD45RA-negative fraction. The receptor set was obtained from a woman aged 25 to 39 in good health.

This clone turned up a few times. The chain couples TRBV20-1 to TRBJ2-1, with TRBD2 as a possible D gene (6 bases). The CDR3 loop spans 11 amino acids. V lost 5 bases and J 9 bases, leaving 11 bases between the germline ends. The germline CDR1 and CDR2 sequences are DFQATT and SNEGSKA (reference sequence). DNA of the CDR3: TGCAGTGCTCCTACGGGAGTTGAGCAGTTCTTC. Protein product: CSAPTGVEQFF.

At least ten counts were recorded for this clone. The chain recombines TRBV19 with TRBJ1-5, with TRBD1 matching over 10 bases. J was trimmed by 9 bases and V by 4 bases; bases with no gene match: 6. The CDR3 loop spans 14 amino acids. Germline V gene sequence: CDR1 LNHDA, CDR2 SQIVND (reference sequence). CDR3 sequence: CASSRGQGGTPQHF. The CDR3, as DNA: TGTGCCAGTAGTAGAGGACAGGGGGGAACGCCCCAGCATTTT.

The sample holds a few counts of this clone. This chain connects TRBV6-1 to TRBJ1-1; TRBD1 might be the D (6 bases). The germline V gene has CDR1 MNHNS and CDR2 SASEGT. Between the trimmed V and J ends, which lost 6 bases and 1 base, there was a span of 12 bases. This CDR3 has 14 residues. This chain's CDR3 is CASRMDRTNTEAFF. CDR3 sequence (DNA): TGTGCCAGCAGGATGGACAGAACGAACACTGAAGCTTTCTTT.

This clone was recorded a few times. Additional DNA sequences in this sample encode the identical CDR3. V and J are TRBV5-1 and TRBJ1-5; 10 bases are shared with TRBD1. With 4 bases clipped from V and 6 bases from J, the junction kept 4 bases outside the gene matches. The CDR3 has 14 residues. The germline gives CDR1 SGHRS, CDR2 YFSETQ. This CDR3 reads CASSPGTGAQPQHF. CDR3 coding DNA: TGCGCCAGCAGCCCAGGGACAGGGGCTCAGCCCCAGCATTTT.

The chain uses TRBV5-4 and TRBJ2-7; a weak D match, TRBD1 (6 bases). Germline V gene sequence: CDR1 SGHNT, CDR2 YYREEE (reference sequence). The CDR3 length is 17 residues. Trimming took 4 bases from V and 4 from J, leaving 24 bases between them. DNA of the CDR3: TGTGCCAGCAGCCAGGGGCCGCAGGGCCTTTCGGGGTACGAGCAGTACTTC. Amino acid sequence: CASSQGPQGLSGYEQYF.

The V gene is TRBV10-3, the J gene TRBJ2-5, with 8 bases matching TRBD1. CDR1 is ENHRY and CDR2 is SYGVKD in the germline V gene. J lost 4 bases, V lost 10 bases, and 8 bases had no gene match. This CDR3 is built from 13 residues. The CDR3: CATRDRLSETQYF. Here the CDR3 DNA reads TGTGCCACCCGGGACAGGCTCTCAGAGACCCAGTACTTC.

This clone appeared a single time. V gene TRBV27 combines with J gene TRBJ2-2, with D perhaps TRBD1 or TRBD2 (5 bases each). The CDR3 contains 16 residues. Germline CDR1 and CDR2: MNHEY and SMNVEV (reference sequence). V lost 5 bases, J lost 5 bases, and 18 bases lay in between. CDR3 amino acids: CASSRQASGGTGELFF. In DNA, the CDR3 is TGTGCCAGCAGTCGGCAGGCCAGTGGGGGAACCGGGGAGCTGTTTTTT.

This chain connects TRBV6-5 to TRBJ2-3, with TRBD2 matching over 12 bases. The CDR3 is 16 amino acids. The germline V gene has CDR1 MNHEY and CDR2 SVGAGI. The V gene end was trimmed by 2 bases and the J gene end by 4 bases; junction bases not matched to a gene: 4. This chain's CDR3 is CASSYGLAGGPDTQYF. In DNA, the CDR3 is TGTGCCAGCAGTTACGGGCTAGCGGGAGGGCCAGATACGCAGTATTTT.

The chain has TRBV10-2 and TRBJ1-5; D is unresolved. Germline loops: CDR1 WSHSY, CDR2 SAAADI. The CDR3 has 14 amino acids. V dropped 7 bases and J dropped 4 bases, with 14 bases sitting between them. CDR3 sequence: CASTETGYNQPQHF. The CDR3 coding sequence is TGCGCCAGCACTGAAACTGGATATAATCAGCCCCAGCATTTT.

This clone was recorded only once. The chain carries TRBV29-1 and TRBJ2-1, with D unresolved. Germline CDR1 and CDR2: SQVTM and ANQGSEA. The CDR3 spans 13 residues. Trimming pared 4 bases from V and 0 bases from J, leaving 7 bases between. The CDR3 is CSVVFFSYNEQFF. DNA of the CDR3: TGCAGCGTTGTCTTCTTCTCCTACAATGAGCAGTTCTTC.

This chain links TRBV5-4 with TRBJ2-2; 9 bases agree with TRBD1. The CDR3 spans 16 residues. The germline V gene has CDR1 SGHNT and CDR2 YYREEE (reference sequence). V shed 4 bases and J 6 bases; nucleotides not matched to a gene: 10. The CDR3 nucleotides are TGTGCCAGCAGCATGCCTTTGGGACAGGGTGCCGGGGAGCTGTTTTTT. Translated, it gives CASSMPLGQGAGELFF.

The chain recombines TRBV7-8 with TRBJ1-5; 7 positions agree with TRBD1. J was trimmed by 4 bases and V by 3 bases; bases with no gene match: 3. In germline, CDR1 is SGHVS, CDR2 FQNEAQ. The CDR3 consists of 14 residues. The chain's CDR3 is CASSFWDRNQPQHF. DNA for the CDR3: TGTGCCAGCAGCTTTTGGGACAGAAATCAGCCCCAGCATTTT.

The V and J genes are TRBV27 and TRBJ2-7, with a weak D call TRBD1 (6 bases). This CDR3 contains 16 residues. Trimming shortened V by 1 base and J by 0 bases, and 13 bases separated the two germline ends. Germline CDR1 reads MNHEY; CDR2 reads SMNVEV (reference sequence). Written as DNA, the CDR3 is TGTGCCAGCAGTTTATACGGGGACACCTCCTCCTACGAGCAGTACTTC. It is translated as CASSLYGDTSSYEQYF.

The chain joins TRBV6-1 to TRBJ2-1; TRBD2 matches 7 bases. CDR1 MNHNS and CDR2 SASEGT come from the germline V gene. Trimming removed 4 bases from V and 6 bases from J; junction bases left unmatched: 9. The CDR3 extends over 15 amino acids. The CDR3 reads CASSVLWEGLNEQFF. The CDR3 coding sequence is TGTGCCAGCAGTGTGTTGTGGGAGGGCCTCAATGAGCAGTTCTTC.

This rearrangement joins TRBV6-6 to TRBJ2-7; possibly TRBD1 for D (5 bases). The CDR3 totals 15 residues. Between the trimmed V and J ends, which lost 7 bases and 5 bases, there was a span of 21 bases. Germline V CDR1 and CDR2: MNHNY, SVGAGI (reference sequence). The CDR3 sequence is CASIVSGKASHEQYF. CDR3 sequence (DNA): TGTGCCAGCATTGTGTCAGGGAAGGCTTCCCACGAGCAGTACTTC.

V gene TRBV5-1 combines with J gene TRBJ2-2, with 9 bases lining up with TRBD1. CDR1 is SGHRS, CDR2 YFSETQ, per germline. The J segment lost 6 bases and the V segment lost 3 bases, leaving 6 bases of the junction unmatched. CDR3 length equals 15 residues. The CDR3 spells CASSSGTGFAGELFF. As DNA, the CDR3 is TGCGCCAGCAGCTCCGGGACAGGGTTCGCCGGGGAGCTGTTTTTT.

The CDR3 region is CASSLGRSGTTEAFF. The CDR3 DNA reads TGTGCCAGCAGCTTGGGGAGATCGGGGACAACTGAAGCTTTCTTT. The chain couples TRBV11-1 to TRBJ1-1; D perhaps matches TRBD1 (6 bases). The germline CDR1 and CDR2 sequences are SGHAT and FQDESV (reference sequence). Trimming pared 3 bases from V and 5 bases from J, leaving 16 bases between. This CDR3 has 15 residues.